The source of this T cell receptor beta chain is a study of T cells after yellow fever vaccination. Study outcomes and limitations: High-abundance clonotypes from the bulk population could contaminate FACS-sorted repertoires. Clonotypes appearing in both CD4 and CD8 compartments existed, and their share was small.

About this clonotype: Its specificity is not known.

In making TCR cDNA, 5'RACE template switching added a universal primer site and UMIs to it. TCRdb fed the 5' RACE reads into MiXCR, producing one record per CDR3 protein. The data contain 340,000 or so distinct CDR3 sequences, roughly an eighth of them singletons. The CDR3 covers 14 residues. The V and J ends lost 3 bases and 0 bases respectively, with 9 bases between them. Germline assignment: CDR1 DFQATT and CDR2 SNEGSKA (reference sequence). Sequenced here: CD4+ T cells sorted from PBMCs, sampled 15 days after the yellow fever booster vaccination. This clonotype was sampled from a man in his late teens or twenties who received the YFV17D yellow fever vaccine. The rearrangement links TRBV20-1 to TRBJ2-1; perhaps TRBD2 as D (6 bases). CDR3 in DNA: TGCAGTGCTAGCCCCGGGGGCTCCTACAATGAGCAGTTCTTC. Translated: CSASPGGSYNEQFF.